The entry below describes one T cell receptor (beta chain). The antigen remains unidentified. The CDR3 goes on 3 residues after the read ends, and that part is filled in from the germline J gene. Patients had low serum IgG, IgA and/or IgM and specific antibody deficiency. Caucasian heritage predominated among both patients and controls. These data originate in a study of T cell clonality in common variable immunodeficiency. Study-level points and caveats: In common variable immunodeficiency, TCR beta chains reportedly carried fewer deletions and N-nucleotide insertions. T cell subpopulation sequencing would be needed to explain CVID clonality. Repertoire-complication correlations in CVID were limited by patient heterogeneity.

TCRdb keeps only in-frame clones here, not all; method: immunoSEQ multiplex PCR. There are 30,000 to 40,000 clones in the sample, none observed a single time. Per germline, CDR1 LNHDA and CDR2 SQIVND (reference sequence). CDR3 length: 15 amino acids. The germline V and J ends were trimmed by 1 base and 2 bases, with 11 bases remaining between them. The V gene is TRBV19, the J gene TRBJ1-2; a possible D gene is TRBD1 (6 bases). This clonotype was obtained from a human donor with common variable immunodeficiency. Sequencing input: peripheral blood mononuclear cells. CDR3 DNA (partial): TGTGCCAGTAGTATAGGGGAAAGGGGGAACTATGGC. Encoded protein: CASSIGERGNYG. The entire CDR3 reads CASSIGERGNYGYTF.